These T cell receptor beta chains were read from a single sample in a study of T cells in Graves' hyperthyroidism and ophthalmopathy. TCRdb itself ran the multiplex PCR reads through MiXCR, one entry per CDR3 protein. The sample has approximately 410,000 distinct CDR3 sequences, roughly 15% seen once. The specimen sequenced was blood. The receptors were sampled from a woman under 30 with Graves' hyperthyroidism. The CDR3 runs from the conserved cysteine through the conserved F or W. D genes are given only for firm matches. Size is omitted from some rows. Given values are once, few, many or a class for expanded clones.

J gene,CDR3 length,D gene,clone size,V gene,CDR3 DNA,CDR3 protein
TRBJ1-2,13,.,many,TRBV27,TGTGCCAGCAAGGGGGTTAACAACTATGGCTACACCTTC,CASKGVNNYGYTF
TRBJ1-1,14,.,many,TRBV28,TGTGCCAGCAGGGAGGGGACCTTGAACACTGAAGCTTTCTTT,CASREGTLNTEAFF
TRBJ2-6,15,.,many,TRBV6-2/TRBV6-3,TGTGCCAGCAGTTACTCTAACTCTGGGGCCAACGTCCTGACTTTC,CASSYSNSGANVLTF
TRBJ1-6,16,.,many,TRBV12-3/TRBV12-4,TGTGCCAGCAGTTTAGTAACAGGGAGGGGGAAATCACCCCTCCACTTT,CASSLVTGRGKSPLHF
TRBJ2-7,15,.,few,TRBV3-1,TGTGCCAGCAGCCGAAGTGAGACAGCTCCCTACGAGCAGTACTTC,CASSRSETAPYEQYF
TRBJ1-5,16,.,once,TRBV7-8,TGCGCCAGCAGCCGCCAAGGGGGAGGGCTGAGTCAGCCCCAGCATTTT,CASSRQGGGLSQPQHF
TRBJ2-7,15,TRBD1,many,TRBV20-1,TGCAGTGCTCCCGATAGGACAGGGGCACCCTACGAGCAGTACTTC,CSAPDRTGAPYEQYF
TRBJ1-2,13,.,.,TRBV12-3/TRBV12-4,TGTGCCAGCAGTTTGGGGGAAAACCATGGCTACACCTTC,CASSLGENHGYTF
TRBJ1-1,15,TRBD1,many,TRBV28,TGTGCCAGCAGTCAATCCGGGACAGGGAACCCTGAAGCTTTCTTT,CASSQSGTGNPEAFF
TRBJ1-6,15,.,.,TRBV19,TGTGCCAGTAGTTCTGCGGGCACCTATAATTCACCCCTCCACTTT,CASSSAGTYNSPLHF
TRBJ2-5,15,.,many,TRBV20-1,TGCAGTGCTAGATCAGGGGCAGGGACTGGTGAGACCCAGTACTTC,CSARSGAGTGETQYF
TRBJ2-1,15,TRBD2,few,TRBV3-1,TGTGCCAGCAGCTCCCGGACTAGTTCCTACAATGAGCAGTTCTTC,CASSSRTSSYNEQFF
TRBJ1-6,15,TRBD1,many,TRBV6-2/TRBV6-3,TGTGCCAGCAGCCTCGAAGGGGGCGCGAGTTCACCCCTCCACTTT,CASSLEGGASSPLHF
TRBJ2-3,13,.,many,TRBV18,TGTGCCAGCTCACCGAGGGTCGCAGATACGCAGTATTTT,CASSPRVADTQYF
TRBJ2-1,14,.,many,TRBV27,TGTGCCAGCAGTGCTGGCCGGGCCTACAATGAGCAGTTCTTC,CASSAGRAYNEQFF
TRBJ1-5,13,.,many,TRBV28,TGTGCCAGCAGTTTAACCGGGAATCAGCCCCAGCATTTT,CASSLTGNQPQHF
TRBJ2-7,13,.,.,TRBV6-1,TGTGCCAGCCAACGAGGGGAAGGGTACGAGCAGTACTTC,CASQRGEGYEQYF
TRBJ1-1,15,.,many,TRBV20-1,TGCAGTGCTGGGGCCGGGGGCGCGGGGAACACTGAAGCTTTCTTT,CSAGAGGAGNTEAFF
TRBJ2-5,13,TRBD1,few,TRBV18,TGTGCCAGCTCACCGGGACAGATAGAGACCCAGTACTTC,CASSPGQIETQYF